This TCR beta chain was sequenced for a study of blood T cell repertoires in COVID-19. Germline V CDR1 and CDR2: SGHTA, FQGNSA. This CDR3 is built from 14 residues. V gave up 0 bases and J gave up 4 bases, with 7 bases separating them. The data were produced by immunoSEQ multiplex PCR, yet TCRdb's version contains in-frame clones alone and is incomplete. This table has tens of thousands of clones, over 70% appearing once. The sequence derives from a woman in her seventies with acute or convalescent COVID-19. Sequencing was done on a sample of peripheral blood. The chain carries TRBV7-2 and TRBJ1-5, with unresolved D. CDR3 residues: CASSLAVLNQPQHF. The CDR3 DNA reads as TGTGCCAGCAGCTTAGCCGTTCTTAATCAGCCCCAGCATTTT.